The next 14 T cell receptor beta chains were all read from a single sample in a study of CD8+ T cells in alopecia areata. RNA was isolated and reverse transcribed to cDNA, the sequencing template. The data were produced by immunoSEQ multiplex PCR, yet TCRdb's version contains in-frame clones alone and is incomplete. The sample has approximately 65,000 clones, 40% to 55% seen once. Described treatment: oral pan-JAK inhibitor, 5-10 mg twice daily. The sample here was CD8+ T cells sorted from blood, taken at approximately week 36, from a patient treated with tofacitinib. The receptors originated from a human donor with alopecia areata.

The chain employs TRBV29-1 and TRBJ2-7; D may be TRBD1 (6 bases). Germline V gene sequence: CDR1 SQVTM, CDR2 ANQGSEA. V lost 6 bases, J lost 3 bases, and 15 bases lay in between. The CDR3 runs to 13 residues. CDR3 protein: CSVPSLDSYEQYF. The DNA of the CDR3 is TGCAGCGTCCCCTCCCTGGACAGCTACGAGCAGTACTTC.

The genes are TRBV4-1 and TRBJ1-5; D remains ambiguous. The CDR3 runs 14 residues. The V end lost 1 base, the J end lost 3 bases, and 7 bases lay between the germline ends. CDR1 and CDR2 (germline): MGHRA, YSYEKL. The CDR3, as DNA: TGCGCCAGCAGCCAAGTTTCCCTCAATCAGCCCCAGCATTTT. Encoded protein: CASSQVSLNQPQHF.

This clone was observed a handful of times. Here the CDR3 reads CASSPGPDEQYF. In nucleotides, the CDR3 is TGTGCCAGCAGCCCGGGACCTGACGAGCAGTACTTC. The rearrangement links TRBV7-9 to TRBJ2-7; D is tentatively TRBD1 or TRBD2 (5 bases each). The CDR3 has 12 residues. Germline values: CDR1 SEHNR, CDR2 FQNEAQ (reference sequence). V lost 5 bases and J 5 bases, leaving 10 bases between the germline ends.

The rearrangement links TRBV11-2 to TRBJ1-3; 7 nucleotides line up with TRBD1. This CDR3 comprises 15 residues. V lost 5 bases to trimming and J lost 4 bases; unmatched junction nucleotides: 8. Germline CDR1 and CDR2: SGHAT and FQNNGV. CDR3 amino acids: CASSGERDRGNTIYF. Here the CDR3 DNA reads TGTGCCAGCAGCGGTGAAAGGGACAGAGGAAACACCATATATTTT.

The chain couples TRBV20-1 to TRBJ2-7, with D perhaps assigned TRBD1 or TRBD2 (5 bases each). The CDR3 loop spans 10 amino acids. V was cut by 3 bases and J by 5 bases, with 5 bases left in between. Germline V gene sequence: CDR1 DFQATT, CDR2 SNEGSKA (reference sequence). CDR3 residues: CSARGDEQYF. In nucleotides, the CDR3 is TGCAGTGCTAGGGGGGACGAGCAGTACTTC.

CDR3 loop: CASSLDGGPYEQYF. The CDR3 nucleotides read TGTGCCAGCAGCTTAGACGGGGGCCCCTACGAGCAGTACTTC. The chain has TRBV7-9 and TRBJ2-7; either TRBD1 or TRBD2 may supply D (6 bases each). V was pared by 1 base and J by 2 bases, with 9 bases between. This CDR3 contains 14 residues. The V gene's germline CDR1 is SEHNR and CDR2 FQNEAQ (reference sequence).

The chain links TRBV6-6 to TRBJ2-7; TRBD2 aligns across 9 bases. The CDR3 consists of 14 residues. Germline V gene data show CDR1 as MNHNY and CDR2 as SVGAGI (reference sequence). The J segment lost 3 bases and the V segment lost 6 bases, leaving 6 bases of the junction unmatched. The CDR3 nucleotides are TGTGCCAGCAGCTTATCTAGCGGGAACTACGAGCAGTACTTC. It yields the protein CASSLSSGNYEQYF.

The chain is built from TRBV6-1 and TRBJ2-2; unclear D gene. V dropped 8 bases and J dropped 2 bases, with 9 bases sitting between them. CDR1 is MNHNS and CDR2 is SASEGT in the germline V gene. This CDR3 comprises 13 residues. The CDR3 reads CASSGTNTGELFF. CDR3 bases: TGTGCCAGCTCCGGAACTAACACCGGGGAGCTGTTTTTT.

This rearrangement joins TRBV4-2 to TRBJ1-2; possible D gene TRBD1, 6 bases. This CDR3 is built from 15 residues. CDR1 is LGHNA, CDR2 YNFKEQ, per germline. Trimming stripped 6 bases from V and 5 bases from J, with 19 bases between. The CDR3, as DNA: TGTGCCAGCAGGCTCGCCAGGGGCGCGGGTTATGGCTACACCTTC. Protein sequence: CASRLARGAGYGYTF.

The J gene is TRBJ2-7, the V gene TRBV11-1; 9 bases agree with TRBD2. Unmatched junction bases numbered 2, after V lost 2 bases and J lost 3 bases. Germline CDR1 reads SGHAT; CDR2 reads FQDESV (reference sequence). The CDR3 has 14 residues. CDR3 protein: CASSLSSGNYEQYF. The CDR3 DNA reads TGTGCCAGCAGCTTATCTAGCGGGAACTACGAGCAGTACTTC.

The chain joins TRBV5-1 to TRBJ2-3; TRBD2 aligns across 13 bases. The length of the CDR3 is 15 residues. V lost 4 bases, J lost 5 bases, and 4 bases stayed unmatched. Germline loops: CDR1 SGHRS, CDR2 YFSETQ. CDR3 sequence reads: CASSTWTSGRDTQYF. The DNA of the CDR3 is TGCGCCAGCAGCACCTGGACTAGCGGGAGAGATACGCAGTATTTT.

This clone was seen a handful of times. The chain has TRBV7-9 and TRBJ2-5; tentative D call: TRBD1 (5 bases). V shed 1 base and J shed 0 bases, with 6 bases lying between them. CDR1 and CDR2 from the germline V gene are SEHNR and FQNEAQ (reference sequence). The CDR3 consists of 14 residues. CDR3 region: CASSLEQDQETQYF. The CDR3 nucleotides read TGTGCCAGCAGCTTAGAACAGGACCAAGAGACCCAGTACTTC.

In its sample, this clone was seen a few times. The rearrangement joins TRBV29-1 to TRBJ1-2, with D uncertain. Germline V gene sequence: CDR1 SQVTM, CDR2 ANQGSEA. The CDR3 contains 14 residues. The V end was cut by 6 bases, the J end by 1 base, with 15 bases between. The CDR3 coding sequence is TGCAGCGTCGACCCAATGGACCTTAACTATGGCTACACCTTC. Residues: CSVDPMDLNYGYTF.

The table lists this clone with a count of one. The chain employs TRBV4-1 and TRBJ1-5, with unresolved D. The V end was cut by 4 bases, the J end by 5 bases, with 9 bases between. The CDR3 runs 13 residues. Germline loops: CDR1 MGHRA, CDR2 YSYEKL. The CDR3, as DNA: TGCGCCAGCAGCCCTGCCAACGATCAGCCCCAGCATTTT. Translation gives CASSPANDQPQHF.